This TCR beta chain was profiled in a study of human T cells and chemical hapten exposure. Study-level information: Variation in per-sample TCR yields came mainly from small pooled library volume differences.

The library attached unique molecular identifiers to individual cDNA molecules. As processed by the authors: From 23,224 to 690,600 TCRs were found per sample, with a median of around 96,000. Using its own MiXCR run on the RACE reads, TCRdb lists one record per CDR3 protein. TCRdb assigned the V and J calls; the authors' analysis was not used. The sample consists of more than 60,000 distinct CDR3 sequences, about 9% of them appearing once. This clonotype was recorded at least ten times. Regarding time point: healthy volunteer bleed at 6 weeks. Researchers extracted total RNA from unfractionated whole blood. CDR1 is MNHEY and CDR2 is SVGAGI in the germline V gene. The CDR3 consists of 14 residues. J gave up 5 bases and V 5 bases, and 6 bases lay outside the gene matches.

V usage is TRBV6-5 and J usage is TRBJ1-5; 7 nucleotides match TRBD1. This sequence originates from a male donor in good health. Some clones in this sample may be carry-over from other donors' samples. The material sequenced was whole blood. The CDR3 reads CASSLGQAYQPQHF. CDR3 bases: TGTGCCAGCAGTCTTGGACAGGCTTATCAGCCCCAGCATTTT.